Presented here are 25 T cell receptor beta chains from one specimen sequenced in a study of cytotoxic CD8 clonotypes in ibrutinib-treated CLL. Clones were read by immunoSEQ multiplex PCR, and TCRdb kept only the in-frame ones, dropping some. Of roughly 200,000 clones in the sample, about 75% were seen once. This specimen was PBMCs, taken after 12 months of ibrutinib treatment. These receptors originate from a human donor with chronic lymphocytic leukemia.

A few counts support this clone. CDR3 protein: CASSLRTGEMVQYF. Here the CDR3 DNA reads TGTGCCAGCAGCCTCCGGACAGGGGAAATGGTGCAGTACTTC. This chain connects TRBV7-8 to TRBJ2-7, with 9 bases aligning to TRBD1. CDR1 is SGHVS, CDR2 FQNEAQ, per germline. This CDR3 is 14 amino acids long. Trimming removed 5 bases from V and 9 bases from J; junction bases left unmatched: 11.

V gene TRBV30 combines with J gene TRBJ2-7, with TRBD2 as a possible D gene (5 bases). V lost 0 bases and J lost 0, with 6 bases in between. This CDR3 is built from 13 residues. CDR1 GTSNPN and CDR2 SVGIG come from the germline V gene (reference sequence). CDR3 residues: CAWSVDYSYEQYF. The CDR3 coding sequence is TGTGCCTGGAGTGTAGACTACTCCTACGAGCAGTACTTC. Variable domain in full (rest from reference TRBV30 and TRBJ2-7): SQTIHQWPATLVQPVGSPLSLECTVEGTSNPNLYWYRQAAGRGLQLLFYSVGIGQISSEVPQNLSASRPQDRQFILSSKKLLLSDSGFYLCAWSVDYSYEQYFGPGTRLTVT.

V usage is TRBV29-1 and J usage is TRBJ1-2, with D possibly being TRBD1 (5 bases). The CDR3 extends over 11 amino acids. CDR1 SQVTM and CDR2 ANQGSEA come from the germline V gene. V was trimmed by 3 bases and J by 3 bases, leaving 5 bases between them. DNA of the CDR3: TGCAGCGTTGAGACAGACTATGGCTACACCTTC. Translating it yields CSVETDYGYTF.

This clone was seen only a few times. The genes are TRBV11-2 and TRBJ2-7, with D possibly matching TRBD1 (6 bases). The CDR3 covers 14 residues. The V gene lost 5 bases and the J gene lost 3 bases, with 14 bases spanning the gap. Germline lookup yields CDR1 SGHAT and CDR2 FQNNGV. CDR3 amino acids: CASSHNPTGYEQYF. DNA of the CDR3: TGTGCCAGCAGCCACAACCCGACAGGCTACGAGCAGTACTTC.

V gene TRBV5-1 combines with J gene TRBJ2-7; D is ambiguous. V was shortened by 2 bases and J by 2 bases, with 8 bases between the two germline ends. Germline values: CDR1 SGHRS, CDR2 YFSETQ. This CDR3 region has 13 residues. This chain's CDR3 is CASSLSPTYEQYF. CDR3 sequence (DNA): TGCGCCAGCAGCTTATCCCCCACCTACGAGCAGTACTTC.

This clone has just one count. CDR3 in amino acids: CASSFGRTYGYTF. For the CDR3, the DNA is TGTGCCAGCAGTTTCGGACGGACCTATGGCTACACCTTC. V is TRBV28 and J is TRBJ1-2; no clear D gene. V shed 3 bases and J shed 4 bases, with 9 bases lying between them. Germline V gene lookup returns CDR1 MDHEN and CDR2 SYDVKM. The CDR3 totals 13 residues.

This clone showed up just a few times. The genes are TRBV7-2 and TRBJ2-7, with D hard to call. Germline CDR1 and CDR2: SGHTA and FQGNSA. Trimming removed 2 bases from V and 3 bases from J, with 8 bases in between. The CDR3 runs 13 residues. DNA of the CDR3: TGTGCCAGCAGCTTATCTGGGGACTACGAGCAGTACTTC. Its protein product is CASSLSGDYEQYF.

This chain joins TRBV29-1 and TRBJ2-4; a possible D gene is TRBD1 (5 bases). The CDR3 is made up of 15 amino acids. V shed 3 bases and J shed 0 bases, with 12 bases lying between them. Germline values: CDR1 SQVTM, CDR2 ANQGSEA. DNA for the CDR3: TGCAGCGTTGAGGCTGACAGATTAGCCAAAAACATTCAGTACTTC. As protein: CSVEADRLAKNIQYF.

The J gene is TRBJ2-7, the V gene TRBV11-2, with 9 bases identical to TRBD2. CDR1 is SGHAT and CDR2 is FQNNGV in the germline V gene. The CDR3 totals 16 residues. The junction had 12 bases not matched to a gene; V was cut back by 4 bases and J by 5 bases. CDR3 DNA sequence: TGTGCCAGCAGCTCCTGGACTAGCGCTCCAAGCCACGAGCAGTACTTC. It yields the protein CASSSWTSAPSHEQYF.

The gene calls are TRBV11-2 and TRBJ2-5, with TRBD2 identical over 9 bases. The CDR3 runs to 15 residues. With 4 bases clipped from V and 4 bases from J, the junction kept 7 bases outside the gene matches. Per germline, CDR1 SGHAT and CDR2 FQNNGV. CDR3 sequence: CASSSLAGVGETQYF. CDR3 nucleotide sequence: TGTGCCAGCAGCTCCTTAGCGGGGGTGGGAGAGACCCAGTACTTC.

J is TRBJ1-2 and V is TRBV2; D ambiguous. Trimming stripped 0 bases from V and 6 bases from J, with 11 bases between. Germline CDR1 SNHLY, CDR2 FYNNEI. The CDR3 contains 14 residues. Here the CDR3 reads CASSEAGGLHGYTF. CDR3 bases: TGTGCCAGCAGTGAAGCTGGAGGGTTACATGGCTACACCTTC.

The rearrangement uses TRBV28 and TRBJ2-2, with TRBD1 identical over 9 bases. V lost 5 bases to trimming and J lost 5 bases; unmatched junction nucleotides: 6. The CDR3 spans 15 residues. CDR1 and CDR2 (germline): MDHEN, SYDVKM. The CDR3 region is CASSPHGQGTGELFF. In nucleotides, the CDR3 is TGTGCCAGCAGTCCCCATGGACAGGGGACCGGGGAGCTGTTTTTT. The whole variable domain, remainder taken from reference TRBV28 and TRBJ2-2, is DVKVTQSSRYLVKRTGEKVFLECVQDMDHENMFWYRQDPGLGLRLIYFSYDVKMKEKGDIPEGYSVSREKKERFSLILESASTNQTSMYLCASSPHGQGTGELFFGEGSRLTVL.

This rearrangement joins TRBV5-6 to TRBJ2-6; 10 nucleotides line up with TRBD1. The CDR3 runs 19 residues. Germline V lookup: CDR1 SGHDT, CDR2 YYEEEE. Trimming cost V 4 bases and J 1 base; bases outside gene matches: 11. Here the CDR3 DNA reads TGTGCCAGCAGCCAGATAAGACAGGGGGCGCGATCTGGGGCCAACGTCCTGACTTTC. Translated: CASSQIRQGARSGANVLTF. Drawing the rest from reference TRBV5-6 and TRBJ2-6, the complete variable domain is DAGVTQSPTHLIKTRGQQVTLRCSPKSGHDTVSWYQQALGQGPQFIFQYYEEEERQRGNFPDRFSGHQFPNYSSELNVNALLLGDSALYLCASSQIRQGARSGANVLTFGAGSRLTVL.

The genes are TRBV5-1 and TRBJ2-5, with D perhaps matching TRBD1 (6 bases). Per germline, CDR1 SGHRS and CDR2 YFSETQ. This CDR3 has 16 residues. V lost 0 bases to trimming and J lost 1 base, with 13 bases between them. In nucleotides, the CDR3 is TGCGCCAGCAGCTTGGGAGGGGGAGCCTTCCAAGAGACCCAGTACTTC. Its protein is CASSLGGGAFQETQYF.

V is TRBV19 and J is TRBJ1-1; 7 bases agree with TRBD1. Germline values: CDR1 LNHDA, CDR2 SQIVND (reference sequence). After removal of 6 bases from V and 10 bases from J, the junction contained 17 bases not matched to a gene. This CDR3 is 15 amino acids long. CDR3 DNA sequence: TGTGCCAGTAGCGCCGACCTAAGTACAGGGGTGGGAGCTTTCTTT. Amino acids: CASSADLSTGVGAFF.

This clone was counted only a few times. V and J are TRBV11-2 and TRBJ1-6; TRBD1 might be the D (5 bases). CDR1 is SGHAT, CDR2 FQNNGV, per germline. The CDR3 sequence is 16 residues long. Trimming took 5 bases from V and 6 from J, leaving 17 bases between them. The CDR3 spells CASSVRTGTANSPLHF. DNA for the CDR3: TGTGCCAGCAGCGTACGAACCGGGACGGCTAATTCACCCCTCCACTTT.

The chain's CDR3 is CASSLEGSKGEQYF. CDR3 bases: TGCGCCAGCAGCTTGGAGGGCTCCAAGGGCGAGCAGTACTTC. The chain links TRBV5-1 to TRBJ2-7; D is ambiguous. The CDR3 totals 14 residues. The germline CDR1 and CDR2 sequences are SGHRS and YFSETQ. V was pared by 0 bases and J by 6 bases, with 13 bases between.

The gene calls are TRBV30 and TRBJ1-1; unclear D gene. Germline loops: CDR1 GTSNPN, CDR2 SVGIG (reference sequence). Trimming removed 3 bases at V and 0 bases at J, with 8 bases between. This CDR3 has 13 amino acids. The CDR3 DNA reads TGTGCCTGGAGCGCACAAATGAACACTGAAGCTTTCTTT. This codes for CAWSAQMNTEAFF.

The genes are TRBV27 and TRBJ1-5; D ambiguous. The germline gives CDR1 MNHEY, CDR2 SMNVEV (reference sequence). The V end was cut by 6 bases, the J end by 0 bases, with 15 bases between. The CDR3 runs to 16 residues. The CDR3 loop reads CASSYRPTFSNQPQHF. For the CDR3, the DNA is TGTGCCAGCAGCTACAGACCCACCTTTAGCAATCAGCCCCAGCATTTT.

The DNA of the CDR3 is TGTGCTAGTGGTTTGGTAAAGGGGCAAGTGTTCTTC. Amino acids: CASGLVKGQVFF. V usage is TRBV12-5 and J usage is TRBJ2-1, with a possible D match to TRBD1 (5 bases). V lost 0 bases and J 15 bases, leaving 12 bases between the germline ends. The CDR3 length is 12 residues. Germline CDR1 reads LGHNT; CDR2 reads FRNRAP.

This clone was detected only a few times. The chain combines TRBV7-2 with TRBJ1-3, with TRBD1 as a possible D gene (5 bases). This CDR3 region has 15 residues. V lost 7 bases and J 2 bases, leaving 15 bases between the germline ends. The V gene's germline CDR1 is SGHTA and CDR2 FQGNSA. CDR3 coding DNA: TGTGCCAGCACCCTTATAGGAGGGGCTGGAAACACCATATATTTT. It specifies CASTLIGGAGNTIYF.

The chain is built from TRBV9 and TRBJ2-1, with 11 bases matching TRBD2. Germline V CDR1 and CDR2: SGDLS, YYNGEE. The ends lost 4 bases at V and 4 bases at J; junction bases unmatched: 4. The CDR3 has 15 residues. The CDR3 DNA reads TGTGCCAGCAGCACCCGACTAGCGGGGTACAATGAGCAGTTCTTC. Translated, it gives CASSTRLAGYNEQFF.

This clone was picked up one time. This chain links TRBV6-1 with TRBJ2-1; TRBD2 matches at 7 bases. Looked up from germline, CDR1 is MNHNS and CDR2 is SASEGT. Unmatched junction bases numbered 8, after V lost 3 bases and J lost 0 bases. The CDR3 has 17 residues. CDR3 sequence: CASSEAVAGVSYNEQFF. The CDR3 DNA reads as TGTGCCAGCAGTGAGGCGGTAGCGGGCGTCTCCTACAATGAGCAGTTCTTC.

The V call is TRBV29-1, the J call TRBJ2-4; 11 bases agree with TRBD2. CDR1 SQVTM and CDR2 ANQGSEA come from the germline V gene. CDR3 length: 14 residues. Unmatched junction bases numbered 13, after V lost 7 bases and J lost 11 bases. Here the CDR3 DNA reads TGCAGCGCGGTTAGCGGGGGGGCCCCGAGGGTTCAGTACTTC. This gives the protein CSAVSGGAPRVQYF.

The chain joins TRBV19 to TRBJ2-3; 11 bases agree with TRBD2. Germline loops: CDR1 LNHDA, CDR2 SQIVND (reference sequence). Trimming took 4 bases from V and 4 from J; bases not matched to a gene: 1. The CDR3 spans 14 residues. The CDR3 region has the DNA TGTGCCAGTAGTAAACTAGCGGGGGCAGATACGCAGTATTTT. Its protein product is CASSKLAGADTQYF. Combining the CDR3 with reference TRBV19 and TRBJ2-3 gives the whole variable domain DGGITQSPKYLFRKEGQNVTLSCEQNLNHDAMYWYRQDPGQGLRLIYYSQIVNDFQKGDIAEGYSVSREKKESFPLTVTSAQKNPTAFYLCASSKLAGADTQYFGPGTRLTVL.